A single sample gave rise to the 11 T cell receptor beta chains below, sequenced in a study of identical twins. Via MiXCR, TCRdb re-called the 5' RACE reads, giving one row per CDR3 protein. The sample has approximately 410,000 distinct CDR3 sequences; approximately 18% are singletons. The sequencing sample was made of naive T cells sorted from blood. Receptor source: a man aged 50 to 60 in good health.

The chain joins TRBV20-1 to TRBJ2-5; TRBD1 matches at 9 bases. The germline CDR1 and CDR2 sequences are DFQATT and SNEGSKA (reference sequence). V was pared by 5 bases and J by 4 bases, with 8 bases of the junction left unmatched. This CDR3 is 14 amino acids long. The CDR3 region is CSAGQGTNGETQYF. The DNA of the CDR3 is TGCAGTGCTGGACAGGGGACCAATGGAGAGACCCAGTACTTC.

The sample holds many counts of this clonotype. This chain connects TRBV11-2 to TRBJ2-2, with D perhaps assigned TRBD1 or TRBD2 (6 bases each). Germline loops: CDR1 SGHAT, CDR2 FQNNGV. The ends were cut back, 5 bases at V and 4 bases at J, with 14 bases in the middle. There are 15 residues in the CDR3. The CDR3: CASSTRGGRTGELFF. CDR3 sequence (DNA): TGTGCCAGCAGCACCCGTGGGGGGCGCACCGGGGAGCTGTTTTTT.

The J gene is TRBJ2-1, the V gene TRBV20-1; no reliable D call. Per germline, CDR1 DFQATT and CDR2 SNEGSKA (reference sequence). V was shortened by 3 bases and J by 3 bases, with 12 bases between the two germline ends. This CDR3 region has 14 residues. CDR3 coding DNA: TGCAGTGCTAGCCATTTTACCGACTACAATGAGCAGTTCTTC. This encodes CSASHFTDYNEQFF.

This clonotype was seen a handful of times. J is TRBJ2-7 and V is TRBV20-1; D might be TRBD1 (5 bases). Trimming took off 6 bases at V and 3 bases at J, with 15 bases between the two ends. CDR3 size: 13 residues. Germline loops: CDR1 DFQATT, CDR2 SNEGSKA (reference sequence). CDR3 sequence: CSATDKVDYEQYF. CDR3 in DNA: TGCAGTGCAACGGACAAGGTCGACTACGAGCAGTACTTC.

Comments on this clonotype: A single base separates this from a much larger clone, so it may be a read error. This chain connects TRBV5-1 to TRBJ1-4; 7 bases line up with TRBD1. This CDR3 is 15 amino acids long. Germline V lookup: CDR1 SGHRS, CDR2 YFSETQ. The ends lost 0 bases at V and 3 bases at J; junction bases unmatched: 2. This CDR3 reads CASSLDRGPNEKLFF. CDR3 DNA: TGCGCCAGCAGCTTGGACAGGGGACCTAATGAAAAACTGTTTTTT.

Only a few counts were recorded for this clonotype. The chain combines TRBV29-1 with TRBJ2-1, with D possibly matching TRBD2 (6 bases). The CDR3 loop spans 15 amino acids. V was cut by 7 bases and J by 8 bases, with 24 bases left in between. The V gene's germline CDR1 is SQVTM and CDR2 ANQGSEA. The CDR3 nucleotides are TGCAGCGCTTCCGGGACTCCTGAAGGTCTCCATGAGCAGTTCTTC. Its protein product is CSASGTPEGLHEQFF.

V usage is TRBV15 and J usage is TRBJ2-5; the D gene is possibly TRBD2 (5 bases). V was shortened by 1 base and J by 7 bases, with 10 bases between the two germline ends. The germline V gene encodes CDR1 LNHNV and CDR2 YYDKDF (reference sequence). There are 13 residues in the CDR3. As DNA, the CDR3 is TGTGCCACCAGCAGAGCCCCCGGAGGGACCCAGTACTTC. As protein: CATSRAPGGTQYF.

In its sample, this clonotype was seen a few times. The chain is built from TRBV7-2 and TRBJ2-5; no clear D gene. Trimming left V 3 bases short and J 5 bases short, with 4 bases between. Per germline, CDR1 SGHTA and CDR2 FQGNSA. The CDR3 contains 11 residues. The CDR3, as DNA: TGTGCCAGCAGCTTCCACGAGACCCAGTACTTC. Translation: CASSFHETQYF. The whole variable domain, filled in from reference TRBV7-2 and TRBJ2-5, reads GAGVSQSPSNKVTEKGKDVELRCDPISGHTALYWYRQSLGQGLEFLIYFQGNSAPDKSGLPSDRFSAERTGGSVSTLTIQRTQQEDSAVYLCASSFHETQYFGPGTRLLVL.

A remark on this clonotype: Given a much more abundant clone one base away, this may be a read error. J is TRBJ2-7 and V is TRBV18; no clear D. The CDR3 runs 14 residues. V lost 0 bases and J lost 2, with 8 bases in between. The V gene's germline CDR1 is KGHSH and CDR2 LQKENI. CDR3 amino acids: CASSPPLRPYEQYF. The CDR3 nucleotides read TGTGCCAGCTCACCACCGCTCAGACCCTACGAGCAGTACTTC. Using reference TRBV18 and TRBJ2-7 for the parts outside the CDR3, the full variable domain is NAGVMQNPRHLVRRRGQEARLRCSPMKGHSHVYWYRQLPEEGLKFMVYLQKENIIDESGMPKERFSAEFPKEGPSILRIQQVVRGDSAAYFCASSPPLRPYEQYFGPGTRLTVT.

The chain is built from TRBV7-2 and TRBJ2-3, with a possible D match to TRBD1 (6 bases). The CDR3 has 15 amino acids. Germline assignment: CDR1 SGHTA and CDR2 FQGNSA. Trimming left V 6 bases short and J 0 bases short, with 13 bases between. In DNA form, the CDR3 reads TGTGCCAGCAGTTCCGACAGGAGGAGCACAGATACGCAGTATTTT. Translating gives CASSSDRRSTDTQYF. Complete variable domain (other parts from reference TRBV7-2 and TRBJ2-3): GAGVSQSPSNKVTEKGKDVELRCDPISGHTALYWYRQSLGQGLEFLIYFQGNSAPDKSGLPSDRFSAERTGGSVSTLTIQRTQQEDSAVYLCASSSDRRSTDTQYFGPGTRLTVL.

This clonotype was seen only a few times. J is TRBJ2-7 and V is TRBV7-2; maybe TRBD2 (6 bases). Trimming shortened V by 6 bases and J by 3 bases, and 15 bases separated the two germline ends. The CDR3 totals 14 residues. Germline V lookup: CDR1 SGHTA, CDR2 FQGNSA. The CDR3 sequence is CASSITTGVYEQYF. The DNA for the CDR3 is TGTGCCAGCAGTATTACTACGGGAGTCTACGAGCAGTACTTC.